This entry lists 13 T cell receptor beta chains sequenced from one sample in a study of blood T cells in healthy people across ages. Sample-barcoded 5' priming and a J-beta primer mix drove a second PCR of about 7 to 12 cycles. One entry per CDR3 protein results from TCRdb running MiXCR on the 5' RACE reads. This table has about 940,000 distinct CDR3 sequences, under 50% appearing once. Specimen: blood. The receptors here all came from a man under 40 in good health.

The chain combines TRBV21-1 with TRBJ1-5. TRBV21-1 is flagged as a pseudogene. The CDR3 contains 16 residues. The CDR3 region is CASSKRRVGLNQPQHF. In DNA form, the CDR3 reads TGTGCCAGCAGCAAGAGGCGGGTGGGACTCAATCAGCCCCAGCATTTT.

For this clonotype: The junction departs from germline at one end; a sequencing error may be responsible. The rearrangement joins TRBV7-2 to TRBJ2-7, with D possibly matching TRBD1 (5 bases). CDR3 length equals 15 residues. Per germline, CDR1 SGHTA and CDR2 FQGNSA. This CDR3 reads CASGLPTGYRDEQYF. CDR3 DNA: TGTGCCAGCGGCTTACCCACAGGCTATCGGGACGAGCAGTACTTC.

This clonotype was seen only a few times. The J gene is TRBJ2-3, the V gene TRBV9; TRBD2 matches at 11 bases. The germline V gene has CDR1 SGDLS and CDR2 YYNGEE. Trimming removed 3 bases from V and 1 base from J; junction bases left unmatched: 4. CDR3 length: 16 residues. The DNA of the CDR3 is TGTGCCAGCAGCGCCCGTAGCGGGGGGGGCACAGATACGCAGTATTTT. It translates to CASSARSGGGTDTQYF.

This clonotype was found a few times. A junction boundary mismatches the germline segment, possibly from a read error. The chain joins TRBV5-5 to TRBJ2-5, with 10 bases lining up with TRBD2. The CDR3 covers 17 residues. Per the germline V gene, CDR1 is SGHKS and CDR2 is YYEKEE (reference sequence). Here the CDR3 DNA reads TGTGCCAGTAGCTTAGAAGCGGGGGGGCCGGTCGTACAGACCCAGTACTTC. Protein sequence: CASSLEAGGPVVQTQYF.

The chain couples TRBV13 to TRBJ2-3; D uncertain. Germline-derived CDR1 and CDR2 are PRHDT and FYEKMQ (reference sequence). The CDR3 covers 15 residues. Trimming pared 4 bases from V and 0 bases from J, leaving 11 bases between. CDR3 loop: CASSYREVSTDTQYF. CDR3 in DNA: TGTGCCAGCAGCTATAGGGAAGTGAGCACAGATACGCAGTATTTT.

The V and J genes are TRBV20-1 and TRBJ2-5, with 10 bases that match TRBD2. Trimming at V came to 3 bases and at J to 1 base, leaving 5 bases not matched to a gene. The CDR3 has 15 amino acids. In germline, CDR1 is DFQATT, CDR2 SNEGSKA (reference sequence). CDR3 nucleotide sequence: TGCAGTGCTAGTTCTAGCGGGGGACTCCAAGAGACCCAGTACTTC. Translation: CSASSSGGLQETQYF.

This clonotype was seen more than once but under ten times. The V gene is TRBV15, the J gene TRBJ2-5; no definite D call. CDR3 size: 16 residues. From germline, CDR1 is LNHNV and CDR2 YYDKDF (reference sequence). Trimming cost V 3 bases and J 5 bases, with 19 bases left between them. The CDR3 is CATSSHKPGSLETQYF. The CDR3 DNA sequence: TGTGCCACCAGCAGTCATAAGCCCGGCAGTTTGGAGACCCAGTACTTC.

This clonotype was found a few times. The rearrangement links TRBV5-1 to TRBJ1-6; 8 positions agree with TRBD1. Germline-derived CDR1 and CDR2 are SGHRS and YFSETQ. J lost 7 bases, V lost 0 bases, and 6 bases had no gene match. CDR3 length: 16 residues. CDR3 DNA: TGCGCCAGCAGCTTGGGCGGACAGGGTCCGAATTCACCCCTCCACTTT. Translation: CASSLGGQGPNSPLHF.

The chain employs TRBV4-2 and TRBJ2-7, with TRBD1 identical over 7 bases. Germline V gene sequence: CDR1 LGHNA, CDR2 YNFKEQ. The CDR3 has 15 amino acids. With V trimmed by 2 bases and J by 3 bases, 7 bases remained unmatched. Here the CDR3 reads CASSQSPDRNYEQYF. The CDR3 DNA sequence: TGTGCCAGCAGCCAATCGCCGGACAGGAACTACGAGCAGTACTTC.

In this sample, this clonotype turned up a few times. The chain combines TRBV15 with TRBJ2-7, with D possibly TRBD1 on 5 matching bases. The CDR3 is made up of 14 amino acids. The germline gives CDR1 LNHNV, CDR2 YYDKDF (reference sequence). V was cut by 0 bases and J by 3 bases, with 9 bases left in between. CDR3 region: CATSREGAVYEQYF. CDR3 sequence (DNA): TGTGCCACCAGCAGAGAAGGGGCGGTCTACGAGCAGTACTTC.

DNA of the CDR3: TGTGCCAGCAGCTCGACAGGGACGGGTGAGCAGTTCTTC. Protein sequence: CASSSTGTGEQFF. The rearrangement joins TRBV7-3 to TRBJ2-1; 7 bases are a match to TRBD1. Germline CDR1 SGHTA, CDR2 FQGTGA. The CDR3 is 13 amino acids. J lost 9 bases, V lost 4 bases, and 6 bases had no gene match.

This clonotype was seen more than once but under ten times. V and J are TRBV7-9 and TRBJ2-3; possibly TRBD1 for D (7 bases). The germline V gene has CDR1 SEHNR and CDR2 FQNEAQ (reference sequence). CDR3 length: 15 residues. V lost 1 base and J 4 bases, leaving 12 bases between the germline ends. The CDR3 reads CASSLVSGGPDTQYF. DNA of the CDR3: TGTGCCAGCAGCTTAGTATCAGGGGGGCCAGATACGCAGTATTTT.

DNA of the CDR3: TGTGCCACCAGTGAGCAATACAGGGGAGATACGCAGTATTTT. Its protein is CATSEQYRGDTQYF. This chain uses TRBV24-1 with TRBJ2-3; 7 positions match TRBD1. The length of the CDR3 is 14 residues. Germline lookup yields CDR1 KGHDR and CDR2 SFDVKD. With V trimmed by 4 bases and J by 5 bases, 5 bases remained unmatched.